Following are 16 T cell receptor beta chains from one sample sequenced in a study of shared clonotypes between healthy human individuals. Clones were read by immunoSEQ multiplex PCR, and TCRdb kept only the in-frame ones, dropping some. In the table there are hundreds of thousands of clones, around 72% of which are singletons. What was sequenced was memory CD4+ T cells sorted from blood. Subset denoted: CD45RA-negative fraction. Receptors were obtained from a woman in her 30s in good health.

The rearrangement uses TRBV5-4 and TRBJ2-2; no definite D call. Germline lookup yields CDR1 SGHNT and CDR2 YYREEE (reference sequence). The germline V and J ends were trimmed by 3 bases and 5 bases, with 8 bases remaining between them. This CDR3 comprises 13 residues. The CDR3 nucleotides read TGTGCCAGCAGCTCGACACCTACCGGGGAGCTGTTTTTT. This codes for CASSSTPTGELFF.

The chain has TRBV7-3 and TRBJ1-4; tentatively, D is TRBD1 (5 bases). Per the germline V gene, CDR1 is SGHTA and CDR2 is FQGTGA. V gave up 2 bases and J gave up 0 bases, with 7 bases separating them. The CDR3 is 15 residues long. CDR3 nucleotide sequence: TGTGCCAGCAGCTTACAGGGAACAACTAATGAAAAACTGTTTTTT. Translation gives CASSLQGTTNEKLFF.

This chain uses TRBV7-2 with TRBJ1-4; perhaps TRBD1 as D (5 bases). The CDR3 length is 14 residues. Germline V lookup: CDR1 SGHTA, CDR2 FQGNSA. Trimming removed 5 bases at V and 8 bases at J, with 15 bases between. The CDR3 sequence: CASSPRRGGEKLFF. The CDR3 region has the DNA TGTGCCAGCAGCCCCCGGAGGGGCGGAGAAAAACTGTTTTTT.

The V and J genes are TRBV7-9 and TRBJ2-1; 9 positions agree with TRBD2. The CDR3 runs 16 residues. Germline V gives CDR1 SEHNR, CDR2 FQNEAQ (reference sequence). The junction had 6 bases not matched to a gene; V was cut back by 1 base and J by 5 bases. CDR3 sequence (DNA): TGTGCCAGCAGCTTAGTCGCTAGCGGGATCCACAATGAGCAGTTCTTC. Amino acids: CASSLVASGIHNEQFF. The full variable domain, with the rest looked up from reference TRBV7-9 and TRBJ2-1, is DTGVSQNPRHKITKRGQNVTFRCDPISEHNRLYWYRQTLGQGPEFLTYFQNEAQLEKSRLLSDRFSAERPKGSFSTLEIQRTEQGDSAMYLCASSLVASGIHNEQFFGPGTRLTVL.

This clone has more than one count but fewer than ten. CDR3 region: CASSESGSATQYF. As DNA, the CDR3 is TGCGCCAGCAGTGAGTCGGGAAGCGCTACGCAGTATTTT. This chain joins TRBV10-1 and TRBJ2-3; D gene unclear. Per germline, CDR1 WNHNN and CDR2 SYGVQD (reference sequence). V was trimmed by 0 bases and J by 8 bases, leaving 9 bases between them. The CDR3 covers 13 residues.

The chain couples TRBV28 to TRBJ1-2; 10 bases are shared with TRBD1. The CDR3 has 15 amino acids. The junction had 9 bases not matched to a gene; V was cut back by 4 bases and J by 7 bases. Germline V lookup: CDR1 MDHEN, CDR2 SYDVKM. The CDR3, as DNA: TGTGCCAGCAGTTCCTCAGACAGGGGGCGCGGTGGCTACACCTTC. Translated: CASSSSDRGRGGYTF.

This chain connects TRBV11-2 to TRBJ2-2; 10 bases match TRBD2. The germline CDR1 and CDR2 sequences are SGHAT and FQNNGV. The length of the CDR3 is 17 residues. The J segment lost 0 bases and the V segment lost 4 bases, leaving 5 bases of the junction unmatched. The CDR3 nucleotides read TGTGCCAGCAGCTCGGGACTAGCGTTCGCGAACACCGGGGAGCTGTTTTTT. Amino acid sequence: CASSSGLAFANTGELFF.

This chain joins TRBV18 and TRBJ2-7, with TRBD1 matching over 9 bases. The germline V gene encodes CDR1 KGHSH and CDR2 LQKENI. V was clipped by 6 bases and J by 7 bases; unmatched bases: 7. The CDR3 consists of 13 residues. CDR3 residues: CASSPGQGREQYF. The CDR3 DNA follows: TGTGCCAGCTCCCCAGGACAGGGGCGGGAGCAGTACTTC.

The chain carries TRBV6-5 and TRBJ1-4; no clear D. Trimming removed 6 bases from V and 5 bases from J, with 7 bases in between. CDR3 length equals 12 residues. Germline V gene data show CDR1 as MNHEY and CDR2 as SVGAGI. CDR3 sequence (DNA): TGTGCCAGCAGAGGAGGAAATGAAAAACTGTTTTTT. Translated: CASRGGNEKLFF.

This sequence joins TRBV11-2 and TRBJ2-1; TRBD2 matches 9 bases. The CDR3 runs to 17 residues. Looked up from germline, CDR1 is SGHAT and CDR2 is FQNNGV. Trimming removed 4 bases from V and 0 bases from J; junction bases left unmatched: 7. The CDR3 DNA is TGTGCCAGCAGCTCGACGGTGACTAGCGGCTCCTACAATGAGCAGTTCTTC. Translating gives CASSSTVTSGSYNEQFF.

V and J are TRBV19 and TRBJ2-6, with 7 bases aligning to TRBD2. CDR1 LNHDA and CDR2 SQIVND come from the germline V gene (reference sequence). The CDR3 is made up of 14 amino acids. V trimming: 6 bases; J trimming: 5 bases; junction bases outside the gene matches: 4. CDR3 sequence (DNA): TGTGCCAGTAGCCCGGGGGGTAGGGCCAACGTCCTGACTTTC. Protein sequence: CASSPGGRANVLTF.

This chain connects TRBV29-1 to TRBJ2-1; no firm D call. Trimming pared 4 bases from V and 6 bases from J, leaving 10 bases between. Germline V lookup: CDR1 SQVTM, CDR2 ANQGSEA. The CDR3 consists of 12 residues. CDR3: CSVVGFLNEQFF. The DNA for the CDR3 is TGCAGCGTTGTGGGCTTTCTCAATGAGCAGTTCTTC.

The chain recombines TRBV10-1 with TRBJ1-1, with 10 bases lining up with TRBD1. The CDR3 totals 14 residues. V trimming: 4 bases; J trimming: 5 bases; junction bases outside the gene matches: 4. CDR1 is WNHNN and CDR2 is SYGVQD in the germline V gene (reference sequence). The CDR3: CASSVGTGETEAFF. The CDR3 nucleotides are TGCGCCAGCAGTGTTGGGACAGGGGAGACTGAAGCTTTCTTT.

The rearrangement uses TRBV11-2 and TRBJ2-3; D gene uncertain. Trimming left V 3 bases short and J 5 bases short, with 18 bases between. The length of the CDR3 is 16 residues. Germline V lookup: CDR1 SGHAT, CDR2 FQNNGV. The CDR3 loop is CASSFEVALVVDTQYF. Written as DNA, the CDR3 is TGTGCCAGCAGCTTTGAAGTAGCCCTCGTCGTAGATACGCAGTATTTT.

This chain uses TRBV5-6 with TRBJ2-2; possible D gene TRBD1, 5 bases. Trimming removed 1 base at V and 1 base at J, with 11 bases between. Germline V gene data show CDR1 as SGHDT and CDR2 as YYEEEE. The CDR3 runs to 16 residues. The CDR3 bases are TGTGCCAGCAGCTTGAGACAGCAAGAGAACACCGGGGAGCTGTTTTTT. Amino acids: CASSLRQQENTGELFF.

The rearrangement joins TRBV7-3 to TRBJ2-1, with TRBD1 matching 8 bases. The length of the CDR3 is 15 residues. With 0 bases clipped from V and 2 bases from J, the junction kept 0 bases outside the gene matches. Germline V lookup: CDR1 SGHTA, CDR2 FQGTGA. CDR3: CASSLTQGAYNEQFF. In DNA form, the CDR3 reads TGTGCCAGCAGCTTAACACAGGGGGCCTACAATGAGCAGTTCTTC.